The 29 T cell receptor beta chains below were found in one sample sequenced in a study of blood T cell repertoires in COVID-19. Sequencing used immunoSEQ multiplex PCR; TCRdb keeps in-frame clones, though not all of them. The sample includes over 65,000 clones, 80% to 90% of them seen just once. The sequencing sample was made of peripheral blood. Receptor source: a man between 25 and 39 years old with acute or convalescent COVID-19.

The V call is TRBV6-2 or TRBV6-3, the J call TRBJ1-1; 8 nucleotides agree with TRBD1. Germline assignment: CDR1 MNHEY and CDR2 SVGEGT. J was trimmed by 0 bases and V by 1 base; bases with no gene match: 4. The CDR3 totals 16 residues. The CDR3 spells CASSYLDRVMNTEAFF. DNA of the CDR3: TGTGCCAGCAGTTACTTGGACAGGGTCATGAACACTGAAGCTTTCTTT.

The chain joins TRBV6-5 to TRBJ2-7; 9 nucleotides match TRBD1. This CDR3 spans 14 amino acids. In germline, CDR1 is MNHEY, CDR2 SVGAGI. Trimming took 4 bases from V and 6 from J; bases not matched to a gene: 7. In DNA form, the CDR3 reads TGTGCCAGCAGTTTATGGGACAGGGAATCCGAGCAGTACTTC. Protein: CASSLWDRESEQYF.

The chain links TRBV5-4 to TRBJ1-4, with D perhaps matching TRBD1 (6 bases). V lost 4 bases and J lost 8, with 9 bases in between. The CDR3 is 12 amino acids. Germline CDR1 and CDR2: SGHNT and YYREEE (reference sequence). The CDR3: CASSPDREKLFF. The CDR3 region has the DNA TGTGCCAGCAGCCCGGACAGAGAAAAACTGTTTTTT.

This chain links TRBV18 with TRBJ1-1; 11 nucleotides match TRBD1. V trimming: 5 bases; J trimming: 4 bases; junction bases outside the gene matches: 12. The length of the CDR3 is 17 residues. CDR1 is KGHSH and CDR2 is LQKENI in the germline V gene. Here the CDR3 reads CASSLSPGQGDVTEAFF. The CDR3 DNA reads as TGTGCCAGCTCATTAAGTCCGGGACAGGGGGATGTCACTGAAGCTTTCTTT.

V gene TRBV4-3 combines with J gene TRBJ2-4, with 13 bases identical to TRBD2. Germline values: CDR1 LGHNA, CDR2 YSLEER. The CDR3 loop spans 16 amino acids. V gave up 1 base and J gave up 10 bases; unmatched junction bases: 7. The CDR3 reads CASSQGTSGGLGIQYF. The CDR3 bases are TGCGCCAGCAGCCAAGGGACTAGCGGGGGCCTGGGGATTCAGTACTTC.

V is TRBV6-2 or TRBV6-3 and J is TRBJ2-1; TRBD2 aligns across 7 bases. J was trimmed by 8 bases and V by 3 bases; bases with no gene match: 7. Germline CDR1 reads MNHEY; CDR2 reads SVGEGT. The CDR3 runs to 14 residues. CDR3 in amino acids: CASSYRLAEDEQFF. The CDR3 DNA reads as TGTGCCAGCAGTTATCGGCTAGCGGAGGATGAGCAGTTCTTC.

The V call is TRBV21-1, the J call TRBJ1-1. TRBV21-1 is given as a pseudogene. This CDR3 is built from 11 residues. In nucleotides, the CDR3 is TGTGCCAGCAGCAAAGGTGCGGCGGCTTTCTTT. As protein: CASSKGAAAFF.

The chain is built from TRBV7-9 and TRBJ2-7; weak D call: TRBD1 (6 bases). This CDR3 contains 15 residues. V shed 6 bases and J shed 2 bases, with 17 bases lying between them. CDR1 and CDR2 from the germline V gene are SEHNR and FQNEAQ (reference sequence). CDR3 amino acids: CASRGSGTPPYEQYF. As DNA, the CDR3 is TGTGCCAGCAGGGGCTCCGGGACACCTCCCTACGAGCAGTACTTC. Looking up the rest from reference TRBV7-9 and TRBJ2-7 gives the full variable domain: DTGVSQNPRHKITKRGQNVTFRCDPISEHNRLYWYRQTLGQGPEFLTYFQNEAQLEKSRLLSDRFSAERPKGSFSTLEIQRTEQGDSAMYLCASRGSGTPPYEQYFGPGTRLTVT.

The J gene is TRBJ2-3, the V gene TRBV19, with D tentatively TRBD2 (5 bases). The CDR3 runs to 18 residues. V lost 8 bases and J lost 0, with 24 bases in between. The V gene's germline CDR1 is LNHDA and CDR2 SQIVND (reference sequence). CDR3 region: CASSRALVGVYSTDTQYF. The CDR3 DNA reads TGTGCCAGTTCCCGCGCATTGGTGGGAGTGTATAGCACAGATACGCAGTATTTT. The full variable domain, its missing parts supplied by reference TRBV19 and TRBJ2-3, is DGGITQSPKYLFRKEGQNVTLSCEQNLNHDAMYWYRQDPGQGLRLIYYSQIVNDFQKGDIAEGYSVSREKKESFPLTVTSAQKNPTAFYLCASSRALVGVYSTDTQYFGPGTRLTVL.

The chain has TRBV5-4 and TRBJ2-7; 9 bases agree with TRBD2. Germline-derived CDR1 and CDR2 are SGHNT and YYREEE (reference sequence). The CDR3 sequence is 17 residues long. V shed 0 bases, J shed 2 bases, and the junction held 9 bases outside the gene matches. CDR3 in DNA: TGTGCCAGCAGCTTGGGTTCACTAGCGGGTCCACCCTACGAGCAGTACTTC. Residues: CASSLGSLAGPPYEQYF.

The chain couples TRBV6-2 or TRBV6-3 to TRBJ2-7, with D maybe TRBD1 (5 bases). Trimming stripped 6 bases from V and 1 base from J, with 19 bases between. This CDR3 is built from 16 residues. Per the germline V gene, CDR1 is MNHEY and CDR2 is SVGEGT. CDR3: CASSPGHHHRSYEQYF. Written as DNA, the CDR3 is TGTGCCAGCAGCCCTGGACACCATCACCGATCCTACGAGCAGTACTTC.

The rearrangement uses TRBV4-3 and TRBJ2-1; 11 bases agree with TRBD1. The CDR3 spans 18 residues. V was clipped by 0 bases and J by 8 bases; unmatched bases: 12. Germline-derived CDR1 and CDR2 are LGHNA and YSLEER. CDR3 in amino acids: CASSQDLEGTGGLHEQFF. In DNA form, the CDR3 reads TGCGCCAGCAGCCAAGATTTAGAGGGGACAGGGGGTCTCCATGAGCAGTTCTTC.

The chain recombines TRBV30 with TRBJ1-2, with 9 bases fitting TRBD1. The CDR3 sequence is 15 residues long. V was pared by 7 bases and J by 7 bases, with 16 bases of the junction left unmatched. Germline V gene data show CDR1 as GTSNPN and CDR2 as SVGIG (reference sequence). The CDR3, as DNA: TGTGCCTTACCCAAGGGACAGGGAAGAGGGTCTGGCTACACCTTC. Protein product: CALPKGQGRGSGYTF.

This rearrangement joins TRBV5-1 to TRBJ2-1, with D perhaps matching TRBD1 (6 bases). Trimming took off 2 bases at V and 9 bases at J, with 15 bases between the two ends. CDR3 length equals 14 residues. Germline V gene lookup returns CDR1 SGHRS and CDR2 YFSETQ. The DNA of the CDR3 is TGCGCCAGCAGCTTCGGATCAGGGGCCCCTGAGCAGTTCTTC. Translation gives CASSFGSGAPEQFF.

The rearrangement uses TRBV28 and TRBJ2-7; D is unclear. CDR3 length: 12 amino acids. Germline V gene lookup returns CDR1 MDHEN and CDR2 SYDVKM. V dropped 3 bases and J dropped 4 bases, with 7 bases sitting between them. Here the CDR3 reads CASSFNGYEQYF. CDR3 DNA sequence: TGTGCCAGCAGTTTTAACGGGTACGAGCAGTACTTC.

V is TRBV5-4 and J is TRBJ1-6; D perhaps matches TRBD1 (6 bases). CDR1 SGHNT and CDR2 YYREEE come from the germline V gene (reference sequence). The CDR3 sequence is 14 residues long. V shed 4 bases and J shed 8 bases, with 13 bases lying between them. The CDR3 spells CASSRQGLDSPLHF. CDR3 DNA: TGTGCCAGCAGCAGGCAGGGGTTGGATTCACCCCTCCACTTT.

This clone was detected a few times. The chain employs TRBV14 and TRBJ2-4, with 7 bases identical to TRBD2. The CDR3 contains 16 residues. Unmatched junction bases numbered 8, after V lost 4 bases and J lost 2 bases. Germline V gene lookup returns CDR1 SGHDN and CDR2 FVKESK. CDR3 DNA: TGTGCCAGCAGCCCTGGGGGAGGGACGACCAAAAACATTCAGTACTTC. Encoded protein: CASSPGGGTTKNIQYF.

CDR3 protein: CANLRRDRGPNANTGELFF. The CDR3 nucleotides are TGTGCCAACCTGCGCCGGGACAGGGGGCCCAACGCGAACACCGGGGAGCTGTTTTTT. The gene calls are TRBV6-4 and TRBJ2-2; 12 bases map to TRBD1. The germline V gene encodes CDR1 MRHNA and CDR2 SNTAGT. V shed 10 bases, J shed 0 bases, and the junction held 15 bases outside the gene matches. The CDR3 loop spans 19 amino acids.

This clone was picked up one time. V usage is TRBV19 and J usage is TRBJ2-1; D is possibly TRBD1 (6 bases). The germline V and J ends were trimmed by 8 bases and 4 bases, with 24 bases remaining between them. The length of the CDR3 is 17 residues. The germline gives CDR1 LNHDA, CDR2 SQIVND (reference sequence). CDR3 region: CASGTQGAGYAYNEQFF. CDR3 nucleotides: TGTGCCAGTGGGACACAAGGCGCGGGTTACGCGTACAATGAGCAGTTCTTC. Based on the CDR3 plus reference TRBV19 and TRBJ2-1, the full variable domain is DGGITQSPKYLFRKEGQNVTLSCEQNLNHDAMYWYRQDPGQGLRLIYYSQIVNDFQKGDIAEGYSVSREKKESFPLTVTSAQKNPTAFYLCASGTQGAGYAYNEQFFGPGTRLTVL.

The gene calls are TRBV30 and TRBJ1-1; D may be TRBD1 (5 bases). The germline gives CDR1 GTSNPN, CDR2 SVGIG (reference sequence). Trimming left V 2 bases short and J 5 bases short, with 15 bases between. This CDR3 comprises 14 residues. The DNA for the CDR3 is TGTGCCTGGAGTCGGGAGGGGTCGCGAACTGAAGCTTTCTTT. Its protein is CAWSREGSRTEAFF.

V and J are TRBV18 and TRBJ1-2; TRBD1 matches 7 bases. The V and J ends lost 0 bases and 5 bases, in that order; junction bases with no gene match: 9. The CDR3 has 16 amino acids. The germline gives CDR1 KGHSH, CDR2 LQKENI. CDR3 sequence: CASSPPPPGTAYGYTF. CDR3 nucleotides: TGTGCCAGCTCACCACCGCCCCCGGGGACAGCATATGGCTACACCTTC.

The V gene is TRBV7-9, the J gene TRBJ2-1, with 7 bases that match TRBD1. CDR1 is SEHNR, CDR2 FQNEAQ, per germline (reference sequence). The CDR3 consists of 15 residues. Trimming removed 3 bases from V and 5 bases from J; junction bases left unmatched: 7. CDR3 amino acids: CASSFWTGTDNEQFF. DNA for the CDR3: TGTGCCAGCAGCTTTTGGACAGGTACCGACAATGAGCAGTTCTTC.

This chain connects TRBV18 to TRBJ2-1; 11 bases map to TRBD2. V lost 0 bases to trimming and J lost 6 bases; unmatched junction nucleotides: 4. The CDR3 covers 16 residues. The V gene's germline CDR1 is KGHSH and CDR2 LQKENI. CDR3 sequence reads: CASSPPNSGRGNEQFF. Written as DNA, the CDR3 is TGTGCCAGCTCACCACCGAATAGCGGGAGGGGCAATGAGCAGTTCTTC.

The CDR3 region is CASSWQGYQETQYF. The CDR3 DNA is TGTGCCAGCAGTTGGCAGGGGTACCAAGAGACCCAGTACTTC. V is TRBV6-5 and J is TRBJ2-5; D perhaps matches TRBD1 (6 bases). The V end was cut by 4 bases, the J end by 0 bases, with 9 bases between. Looked up from germline, CDR1 is MNHEY and CDR2 is SVGAGI. This CDR3 contains 14 residues.

The chain uses TRBV11-2 and TRBJ2-5; weak D call: TRBD1 (6 bases). Germline CDR1 reads SGHAT; CDR2 reads FQNNGV. The CDR3 is made up of 16 amino acids. Trimming took 2 bases from V and 5 from J, leaving 18 bases between them. The CDR3 here is CASSLRRTEKGETQYF. The CDR3, as DNA: TGTGCCAGCAGCTTACGCCGGACAGAAAAGGGGGAGACCCAGTACTTC.

V gene TRBV28 combines with J gene TRBJ2-4; D is possibly TRBD2 (6 bases). Per the germline V gene, CDR1 is MDHEN and CDR2 is SYDVKM. This CDR3 has 16 amino acids. V shed 3 bases and J shed 6 bases, with 18 bases lying between them. Written as DNA, the CDR3 is TGTGCCAGCAGTTTCTGGACGGAGGGAGAACGAAACATTCAGTACTTC. The encoded protein is CASSFWTEGERNIQYF.

The V gene is TRBV5-1, the J gene TRBJ2-3; 15 nucleotides align to TRBD2. This CDR3 has 18 amino acids. V trimming: 4 bases; J trimming: 6 bases; junction bases outside the gene matches: 12. Germline V gene sequence: CDR1 SGHRS, CDR2 YFSETQ. The CDR3 loop is CASSEGLAGGLIGDTQYF. CDR3 in DNA: TGCGCCAGCAGCGAGGGACTAGCGGGAGGATTAATAGGGGATACGCAGTATTTT.

CDR3 in DNA: TGTGCCAGCAGCCAGGCGCACGGGGTACTAGACGCTGAGCAGTTCTTC. Protein: CASSQAHGVLDAEQFF. The chain combines TRBV5-4 with TRBJ2-1; D might be TRBD2 (5 bases). The V and J ends lost 4 bases and 9 bases respectively, with 23 bases between them. The CDR3 is made up of 16 amino acids. The germline CDR1 and CDR2 sequences are SGHNT and YYREEE (reference sequence).

This chain connects TRBV19 to TRBJ2-3; 11 nucleotides agree with TRBD1. V lost 10 bases and J lost 6; bases outside the gene matches: 9. CDR3 length: 14 amino acids. The germline gives CDR1 LNHDA, CDR2 SQIVND (reference sequence). DNA of the CDR3: TGTGCCACTGATCGGACAGGGGGCTTGGATACGCAGTATTTT. It is translated as CATDRTGGLDTQYF.